The entry below gives a single TCR beta chain sequence along with its context. The sample is drawn from a study of blood T cell repertoires in COVID-19. Study-wide context: Collection of acute and convalescent COVID-19 samples took place in the United States, Italy and Spain. From T cells, B-cell-depleted T cells, or PBMCs came the material, which was cDNA or gDNA.

J lost 4 bases, V lost 6 bases, and 6 bases had no gene match. Germline V gene sequence: CDR1 SGHTA, CDR2 FQGNSA. The CDR3 has 15 amino acids. Authors' methods: Nucleated cell counts were estimated from reference gene primer amplification. The table came from immunoSEQ multiplex PCR; TCRdb's copy has only in-frame clones and leaves some out. Clone size and the V and J calls come from that table; the DNA yielded D and trimming. The sample holds 150,000 to 200,000 clones, roughly 91% seen once. The chain carries TRBV7-2 and TRBJ1-5; TRBD1 matches 10 bases. The sequence was obtained from a man between 35 and 55 years old with active or convalescent COVID-19. Sequencing used peripheral blood. CDR3 region: CASRSRTGGNQPQHF. The CDR3, as DNA: TGTGCCAGCAGGTCAAGGACAGGGGGAAATCAGCCCCAGCATTTT. Complete variable domain (other parts from reference TRBV7-2 and TRBJ1-5): GAGVSQSPSNKVTEKGKDVELRCDPISGHTALYWYRQSLGQGLEFLIYFQGNSAPDKSGLPSDRFSAERTGGSVSTLTIQRTQQEDSAVYLCASRSRTGGNQPQHFGDGTRLSIL.